Sequencing of this T cell receptor (beta chain) was carried out in a study of human T cells and chemical hapten exposure. This clonotype was seen a handful of times. The CDR3 is made up of 11 amino acids. Germline V CDR1 and CDR2: SQVTM, ANQGSEA. The germline V and J ends were trimmed by 4 bases and 5 bases, with 7 bases remaining between them. Blood, whole and unfractionated, served as the source for total RNA extraction. For the library, individual cDNA molecules each received unique molecular identifiers. From the reads, TCRdb called clonotypes with MiXCR, one entry per CDR3 protein. The sample lists about 120,000 distinct CDR3 sequences; around 8.5% were seen once.

The receptor's source is a human donor in good health. Some clones in this sample may be carry-over from other donors' samples. Sample: whole blood. The rearrangement uses TRBV29-1 and TRBJ2-3; TRBD2 might be the D (5 bases). The CDR3 DNA reads TGCAGCGTTGGAGCGGAAGATACGCAGTATTTT. This gives the protein CSVGAEDTQYF.